The 2 T cell receptor beta chains listed next were all sequenced from one sample in a study of T cell clusters in autoimmune cytopenias. Roughly 40,000 genome equivalents of blood DNA were amplified for TRB. TRB was amplified by touch-down multiplex PCR, primer pools A and B combined. TCRdb processed the multiplex PCR reads again and assigns one entry to each CDR3 protein, with no DNA. The sample has 7,000 to 9,000 distinct CDR3 sequences. Separately, the same data were catalogued under a study of T cell repertoires in aging, cancer and after chemotherapy.

Input material: peripheral blood. Receptors were obtained from a human donor with an autoimmune cytopenia or autoimmune hepatitis (not recorded which).

In terms of frequency, this clonotype is medium-sized. The V and J genes are TRBV30 and TRBJ1-6; TCRdb proposes TRBD1, but this gene call is untestable without DNA. The CDR3 spans 13 residues. Per the germline V gene, CDR1 is GTSNPN and CDR2 is SVGIG (reference sequence). The CDR3 spells CAWRRDIDSPLHF.

CDR3 residues: CASSLDPGIGELFF. The rearrangement links TRBV11-2 to TRBJ2-2. In germline, CDR1 is SGHAT, CDR2 FQNNGV. The length of the CDR3 is 14 residues.